This T cell receptor (beta chain) was documented in a study of early T cells in non-severe SARS-CoV-2 infection. TCRdb independently ran MiXCR on the 5' RACE reads; one entry per CDR3 protein. The sample lists about 60,000 distinct CDR3 sequences; approximately 8.3% were seen once. V lost 2 bases to trimming and J lost 6 bases, with 17 bases between them. The CDR3 has 15 amino acids. Germline V gene data show CDR1 as MDHEN and CDR2 as SYDVKM. This clonotype was seen a handful of times. The specimen sequenced was whole blood. The V call is TRBV28, the J call TRBJ2-7; D remains unclear. The clonotype originates from an adult who was a healthcare worker with PCR-confirmed SARS-CoV-2 infection or an uninfected control (not recorded which). Written as DNA, the CDR3 is TGTGCCAGCAGTTTAGTACGGCTAGTTACCGGCGAGCAGTACTTC. Translated: CASSLVRLVTGEQYF. The full variable domain, in which reference TRBV28 and TRBJ2-7 provide the parts outside the CDR3, is DVKVTQSSRYLVKRTGEKVFLECVQDMDHENMFWYRQDPGLGLRLIYFSYDVKMKEKGDIPEGYSVSREKKERFSLILESASTNQTSMYLCASSLVRLVTGEQYFGPGTRLTVT.